This T cell receptor beta chain comes out of a study of blood T cell repertoires in COVID-19. The protocol was immunoSEQ multiplex PCR, while the TCRdb copy is restricted to in-frame clones and leaves out a portion. The table records about 280,000 clones, 89% of them present only once. Germline CDR1 reads LNHDA; CDR2 reads SQIVND (reference sequence). The CDR3 covers 16 residues. V lost 3 bases to trimming and J lost 1 base, with 14 bases between them. This clonotype was sampled from a man in his fifties with acute or convalescent COVID-19. The rearrangement links TRBV19 to TRBJ2-3; D perhaps matches TRBD2 (5 bases). The sample comprised peripheral blood. In nucleotides, the CDR3 is TGTGCCAGTAGTATCCTGGGCGGGTTTGGCACAGATACGCAGTATTTT. It specifies CASSILGGFGTDTQYF.